These 30 T cell receptor beta chains share one sample of origin, sequenced in a study of long-term antiretroviral therapy in people with HIV. At survey level, the immunoSEQ assay was run in its v3.0 version. The table came from immunoSEQ multiplex PCR; TCRdb's copy has only in-frame clones and leaves some out. This table holds tens of thousands of clones, less than 90% found once. Sequencing was performed on unsorted PBMCs, taken 2 years after starting antiretroviral therapy. The receptors stem from a man in his fifties or sixties with HIV.

The chain recombines TRBV27 with TRBJ2-1, with D possibly TRBD2 on 5 matching bases. This CDR3 spans 14 amino acids. Germline values: CDR1 MNHEY, CDR2 SMNVEV (reference sequence). The V gene lost 3 bases and the J gene lost 9 bases, with 15 bases spanning the gap. CDR3 nucleotides: TGTGCCAGCAGTTTGATTAGCGTGAGAGGTGAGCAGTTCTTC. This encodes CASSLISVRGEQFF.

V gene TRBV28 combines with J gene TRBJ1-2; 10 nucleotides align to TRBD1. Trimming at V came to 5 bases and at J to 8 bases, leaving 8 bases not matched to a gene. There are 14 residues in the CDR3. CDR1 and CDR2 from the germline V gene are MDHEN and SYDVKM. Here the CDR3 DNA reads TGTGCCAGCAGTGGGGACAGGGGACTAGAAGGCTACACCTTC. Translating gives CASSGDRGLEGYTF.

This clone was seen once. The chain is built from TRBV11-3 and TRBJ2-2; weak D call: TRBD2 (5 bases). CDR1 and CDR2 from the germline V gene are SGHNT and YENEEA. CDR3 length: 16 amino acids. V dropped 0 bases and J dropped 1 base, with 9 bases sitting between them. The CDR3 nucleotides read TGTGCCAGCAGCTTAGATAGGAGGAGGAACACCGGGGAGCTGTTTTTT. Its translation is CASSLDRRRNTGELFF.

V is TRBV6-5 and J is TRBJ2-7; a weak D match, TRBD1 (5 bases). V lost 4 bases to trimming and J lost 0 bases, with 13 bases between them. CDR1 and CDR2 (germline): MNHEY, SVGAGI. This CDR3 region has 15 residues. The CDR3 here is CASSSLTALSYEQYF. The DNA of the CDR3 is TGTGCCAGCAGTTCTCTGACAGCCCTCTCCTACGAGCAGTACTTC.

This clone was seen a handful of times. The V and J genes are TRBV5-1 and TRBJ1-2; D not certain. With 3 bases removed from V and 1 base from J, the gap between germline ends came to 7 bases. CDR1 is SGHRS and CDR2 is YFSETQ in the germline V gene. There are 13 residues in the CDR3. The CDR3 DNA reads TGCGCCAGCAGCTACTCAGATAACTATGGCTACACCTTC. It codes for CASSYSDNYGYTF.

The chain recombines TRBV4-1 with TRBJ2-1; 10 bases are a match to TRBD2. This CDR3 has 17 amino acids. Per germline, CDR1 MGHRA and CDR2 YSYEKL. J lost 4 bases, V lost 3 bases, and 9 bases had no gene match. In nucleotides, the CDR3 is TGCGCCAGCAGCCAGGCCAGTGGGACTAGCGTTTACAATGAGCAGTTCTTC. Amino acid sequence: CASSQASGTSVYNEQFF.

This rearrangement joins TRBV25-1 to TRBJ2-3, with 11 positions matching TRBD2. The germline V gene encodes CDR1 MGHDK and CDR2 SYGVNS. CDR3 length: 15 residues. The junction had 8 bases not matched to a gene; V was cut back by 6 bases and J by 6 bases. DNA for the CDR3: TGTGCCAGCAGCCCGACTAGCGGGGCCCATGATACGCAGTATTTT. As protein: CASSPTSGAHDTQYF.

V usage is TRBV28 and J usage is TRBJ2-7; 9 bases are a match to TRBD1. CDR3 length: 15 amino acids. The trim removed 6 bases at V and 3 bases at J, leaving 9 bases unmatched. CDR1 is MDHEN and CDR2 is SYDVKM in the germline V gene. In DNA form, the CDR3 reads TGTGCCAGCAGGGGCCAGGGACAGGGTCTCTACGAGCAGTACTTC. Translating it yields CASRGQGQGLYEQYF.

This chain links TRBV27 with TRBJ1-1; D not resolved. The CDR3 is made up of 13 amino acids. Germline CDR1 and CDR2: MNHEY and SMNVEV (reference sequence). V lost 2 bases and J 3 bases, leaving 7 bases between the germline ends. The CDR3 DNA reads TGTGCCAGCAGTTTACATGAAGACACTGAAGCTTTCTTT. Its translation: CASSLHEDTEAFF.

The chain recombines TRBV7-6 with TRBJ2-2; no clear D. The CDR3 sequence is 16 residues long. Germline V gives CDR1 SGHVS, CDR2 FNYEAQ. V was clipped by 5 bases and J by 6 bases, with 19 bases between them. The CDR3 region is CASSPFGRSRAGELFF. The CDR3 region has the DNA TGTGCCAGCAGCCCCTTCGGTCGGAGCCGAGCCGGGGAGCTGTTTTTT.

The chain is built from TRBV30 and TRBJ2-7, with D perhaps TRBD1 or TRBD2 (6 bases each). The V gene lost 3 bases and the J gene lost 4 bases, with 13 bases spanning the gap. Germline V CDR1 and CDR2: GTSNPN, SVGIG (reference sequence). This CDR3 has 13 amino acids. The CDR3 loop reads CAWRLWGAYEQYF. CDR3 nucleotide sequence: TGTGCCTGGAGACTTTGGGGGGCATACGAGCAGTACTTC.

This chain links TRBV10-3 with TRBJ2-2; no clear D gene. This CDR3 is built from 11 residues. Germline V gene data show CDR1 as ENHRY and CDR2 as SYGVKD. Between the trimmed V and J ends, which lost 7 bases and 6 bases, there was a span of 6 bases. CDR3 amino acids: CAINGAGELFF. CDR3 nucleotides: TGTGCCATCAATGGGGCCGGGGAGCTGTTTTTT.

The chain joins TRBV2 to TRBJ1-3; 9 positions agree with TRBD1. CDR3 length: 14 amino acids. The germline V gene encodes CDR1 SNHLY and CDR2 FYNNEI. V lost 3 bases, J lost 9 bases, and 6 bases stayed unmatched. CDR3 sequence: CASSDRDRERTIYF. The CDR3 nucleotides are TGTGCCAGCAGTGACCGGGACAGGGAACGCACCATATATTTT.

The V and J genes are TRBV5-6 and TRBJ1-2; no firm D call. CDR1 is SGHDT, CDR2 YYEEEE, per germline. Trimming removed 3 bases from V and 8 bases from J, with 8 bases in between. The CDR3 is 11 amino acids. CDR3 sequence: CASSYSAGYTF. CDR3 bases: TGTGCCAGCAGCTACTCGGCGGGCTACACCTTC. Full variable domain (missing parts from reference TRBV5-6 and TRBJ1-2): DAGVTQSPTHLIKTRGQQVTLRCSPKSGHDTVSWYQQALGQGPQFIFQYYEEEERQRGNFPDRFSGHQFPNYSSELNVNALLLGDSALYLCASSYSAGYTFGSGTRLTVV.

The chain links TRBV30 to TRBJ1-1, with D unresolved. The CDR3 covers 12 residues. Deletions cut 0 bases from V and 11 bases from J, with 13 bases between. The germline gives CDR1 GTSNPN, CDR2 SVGIG (reference sequence). This chain's CDR3 is CAWSVGATRAFF. DNA for the CDR3: TGTGCCTGGAGTGTTGGAGCCACGCGGGCTTTCTTT.

This chain joins TRBV30 and TRBJ1-3; tentative D call: TRBD1 (5 bases). The CDR3 is made up of 14 amino acids. Trimming shortened V by 1 base and J by 11 bases, and 18 bases separated the two germline ends. The germline V gene has CDR1 GTSNPN and CDR2 SVGIG (reference sequence). The CDR3 nucleotides read TGTGCCTGGAGTGACCTCCGCGGCAGGGACGCCATATATTTT. Protein: CAWSDLRGRDAIYF.

This sequence joins TRBV7-9 and TRBJ2-5; 12 bases are a match to TRBD1. Per germline, CDR1 SEHNR and CDR2 FQNEAQ (reference sequence). V trimming: 7 bases; J trimming: 2 bases; junction bases outside the gene matches: 14. This CDR3 has 18 residues. This CDR3 reads CASTIRGTGGVGQETQYF. The CDR3 region has the DNA TGTGCCAGCACCATTAGGGGGACAGGGGGCGTCGGGCAAGAGACCCAGTACTTC.

The rearrangement joins TRBV28 to TRBJ1-2; D gene ambiguous. The germline V gene has CDR1 MDHEN and CDR2 SYDVKM. V lost 8 bases and J lost 8, with 24 bases in between. There are 15 residues in the CDR3. For the CDR3, the DNA is TGTGCCAGCTCAATTGCCGGCGTAGGAGCGCGAGGCTACACCTTC. Protein sequence: CASSIAGVGARGYTF.

V usage is TRBV6-1 and J usage is TRBJ2-2, with a possible D match to TRBD2 (6 bases). Germline CDR1 reads MNHNS; CDR2 reads SASEGT. V shed 2 bases and J shed 4 bases, with 14 bases lying between them. This CDR3 contains 16 residues. The CDR3 loop is CASSEPSGRSTGELFF. CDR3 nucleotide sequence: TGTGCCAGCAGTGAACCAAGCGGGCGGAGCACCGGGGAGCTGTTTTTT.

The rearrangement links TRBV4-3 to TRBJ1-1; tentative D call: TRBD1 (6 bases). This CDR3 has 16 amino acids. V dropped 0 bases and J dropped 6 bases, with 17 bases sitting between them. Germline assignment: CDR1 LGHNA and CDR2 YSLEER. The CDR3 here is CASSQDRGGISAEAFF. In DNA form, the CDR3 reads TGCGCCAGCAGCCAAGATCGTGGGGGCATCTCGGCTGAAGCTTTCTTT.

The rearrangement uses TRBV5-4 and TRBJ2-2, with 10 bases that match TRBD1. CDR1 is SGHNT, CDR2 YYREEE, per germline (reference sequence). V gave up 0 bases and J gave up 5 bases; unmatched junction bases: 4. The CDR3 covers 16 residues. CDR3: CASSLASGQGTGELFF. In nucleotides, the CDR3 is TGTGCCAGCAGCTTGGCATCGGGACAGGGGACCGGGGAGCTGTTTTTT. The whole variable domain, filled in from reference TRBV5-4 and TRBJ2-2, reads ETGVTQSPTHLIKTRGQQVTLRCSSQSGHNTVSWYQQALGQGPQFIFQYYREEENGRGNFPPRFSGLQFPNYSSELNVNALELDDSALYLCASSLASGQGTGELFFGEGSRLTVL.

The genes are TRBV15 and TRBJ2-5; 11 bases align to TRBD1. The trim removed 7 bases at V and 5 bases at J, leaving 6 bases unmatched. This CDR3 region has 14 residues. Per germline, CDR1 LNHNV and CDR2 YYDKDF (reference sequence). CDR3 protein: CATKGQGAMETQYF. CDR3 nucleotide sequence: TGTGCCACCAAAGGACAGGGGGCCATGGAGACCCAGTACTTC.

The V call is TRBV7-2, the J call TRBJ1-1; D perhaps matches TRBD1 (5 bases). Per germline, CDR1 SGHTA and CDR2 FQGNSA. The V end lost 3 bases, the J end lost 7 bases, and 9 bases lay between the germline ends. The CDR3 covers 12 residues. The CDR3 sequence: CASSFPGGEAFF. CDR3 nucleotides: TGTGCCAGCAGCTTCCCTGGGGGTGAAGCTTTCTTT.

V usage is TRBV13 and J usage is TRBJ1-1; no firm D call. This CDR3 comprises 15 residues. V lost 6 bases and J lost 1, with 15 bases in between. CDR1 is PRHDT and CDR2 is FYEKMQ in the germline V gene (reference sequence). The CDR3 DNA follows: TGTGCCAGCAGTCTTTGGGCGAGAAGGAACACTGAAGCTTTCTTT. As protein: CASSLWARRNTEAFF.

The chain employs TRBV28 and TRBJ2-1; TRBD2 aligns across 11 bases. CDR1 is MDHEN, CDR2 SYDVKM, per germline. Trimming removed 1 base from V and 4 bases from J; junction bases left unmatched: 3. CDR3 size: 16 residues. CDR3 DNA sequence: TGTGCCAGCAGTTTATCTAGCGGGGGGTCATACAATGAGCAGTTCTTC. The encoded protein is CASSLSSGGSYNEQFF.

Concerning this clone: A junction end diverges from the germline sequence, so it may reflect a read error. The chain employs TRBV7-9 and TRBJ2-7; tentatively, D is TRBD1 (6 bases). This CDR3 has 13 residues. Germline CDR1 reads SEHNR; CDR2 reads FQNEAQ (reference sequence). CDR3 nucleotides: TGTGCCAGCAGCAAAGCACAGGGACCCCAAGGGAACTTC. Translated: CASSKAQGPQGNF.

The chain is built from TRBV10-3 and TRBJ1-2; 8 bases align to TRBD1. There are 14 residues in the CDR3. J lost 7 bases, V lost 7 bases, and 11 bases had no gene match. Germline CDR1 and CDR2: ENHRY and SYGVKD. Written as DNA, the CDR3 is TGTGCCATCACCGCGACAGGGGAAGCTAGTGGCTACACCTTC. Its translation: CAITATGEASGYTF.

This sequence joins TRBV21-1 and TRBJ2-7. TRBV21-1 is recorded as a pseudogene. The CDR3 covers 16 residues. The CDR3 DNA is TGTGCCAGCAGCAACGGTTGGGGTTCCCGCGGATACGAGCAGTACTTC. It is translated as CASSNGWGSRGYEQYF.

V is TRBV10-3 and J is TRBJ1-6; TRBD1 might be the D (5 bases). The germline gives CDR1 ENHRY, CDR2 SYGVKD. The CDR3 consists of 15 residues. V lost 7 bases, J lost 1 base, and 11 bases lay in between. The CDR3 reads CAITSDRSYNSPLHF. DNA of the CDR3: TGTGCCATCACCTCAGACAGATCCTATAATTCACCCCTCCACTTT.

The chain is built from TRBV28 and TRBJ2-7; the D gene could be TRBD1 or TRBD2 (5 bases each). V lost 5 bases and J 4 bases, leaving 15 bases between the germline ends. The germline V gene encodes CDR1 MDHEN and CDR2 SYDVKM. The CDR3 loop spans 14 amino acids. In nucleotides, the CDR3 is TGTGCCAGCAGTCCCACCGGGACCACATACGAGCAGTACTTC. Protein sequence: CASSPTGTTYEQYF.